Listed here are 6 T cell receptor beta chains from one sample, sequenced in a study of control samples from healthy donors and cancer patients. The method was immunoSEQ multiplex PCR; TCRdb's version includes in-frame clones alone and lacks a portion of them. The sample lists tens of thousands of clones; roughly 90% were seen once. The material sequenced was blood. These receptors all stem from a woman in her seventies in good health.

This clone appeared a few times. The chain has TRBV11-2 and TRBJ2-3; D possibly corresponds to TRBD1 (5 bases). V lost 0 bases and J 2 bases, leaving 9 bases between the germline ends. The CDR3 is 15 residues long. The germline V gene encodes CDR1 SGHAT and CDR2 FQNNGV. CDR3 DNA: TGTGCCAGCAGCTTAGACCAGGGCCACACAGATACGCAGTATTTT. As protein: CASSLDQGHTDTQYF.

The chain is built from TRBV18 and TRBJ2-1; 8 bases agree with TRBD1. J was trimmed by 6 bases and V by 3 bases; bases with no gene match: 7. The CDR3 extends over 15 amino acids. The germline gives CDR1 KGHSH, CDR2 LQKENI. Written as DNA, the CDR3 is TGTGCCAGCTCACCCCCCTCACAGGGGGTCAATGAGCAGTTCTTC. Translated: CASSPPSQGVNEQFF. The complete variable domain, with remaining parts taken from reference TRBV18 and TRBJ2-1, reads NAGVMQNPRHLVRRRGQEARLRCSPMKGHSHVYWYRQLPEEGLKFMVYLQKENIIDESGMPKERFSAEFPKEGPSILRIQQVVRGDSAAYFCASSPPSQGVNEQFFGPGTRLTVL.

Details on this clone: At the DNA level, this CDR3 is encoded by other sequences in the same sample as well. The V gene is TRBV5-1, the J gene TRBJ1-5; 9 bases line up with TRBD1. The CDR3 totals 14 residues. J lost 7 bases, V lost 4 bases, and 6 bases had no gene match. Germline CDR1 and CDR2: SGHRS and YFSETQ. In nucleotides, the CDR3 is TGCGCCAGCAGCCCTGGACAGGGGAGACAGCCCCAGCATTTT. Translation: CASSPGQGRQPQHF. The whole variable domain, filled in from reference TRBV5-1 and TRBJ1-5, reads KAGVTQTPRYLIKTRGQQVTLSCSPISGHRSVSWYQQTPGQGLQFLFEYFSETQRNKGNFPGRFSGRQFSNSRSEMNVSTLELGDSALYLCASSPGQGRQPQHFGDGTRLSIL.

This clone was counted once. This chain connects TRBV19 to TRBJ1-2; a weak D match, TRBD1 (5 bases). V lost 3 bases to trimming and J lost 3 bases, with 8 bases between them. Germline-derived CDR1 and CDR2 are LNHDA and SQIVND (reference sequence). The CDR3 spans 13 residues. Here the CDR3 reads CASSIKTDYGYTF. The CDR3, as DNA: TGTGCCAGTAGTATCAAGACAGACTATGGCTACACCTTC.

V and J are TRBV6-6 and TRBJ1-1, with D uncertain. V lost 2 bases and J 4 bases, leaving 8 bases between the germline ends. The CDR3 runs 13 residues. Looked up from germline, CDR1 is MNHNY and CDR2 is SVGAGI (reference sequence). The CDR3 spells CASSYPYVTEAFF. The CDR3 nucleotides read TGTGCCAGCAGTTACCCGTATGTCACTGAAGCTTTCTTT.

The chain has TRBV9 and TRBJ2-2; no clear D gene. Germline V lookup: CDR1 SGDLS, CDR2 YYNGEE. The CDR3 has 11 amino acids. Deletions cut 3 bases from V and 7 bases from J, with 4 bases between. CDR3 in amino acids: CASSDYGELFF. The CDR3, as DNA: TGTGCCAGCAGCGACTACGGGGAGCTGTTTTTT.